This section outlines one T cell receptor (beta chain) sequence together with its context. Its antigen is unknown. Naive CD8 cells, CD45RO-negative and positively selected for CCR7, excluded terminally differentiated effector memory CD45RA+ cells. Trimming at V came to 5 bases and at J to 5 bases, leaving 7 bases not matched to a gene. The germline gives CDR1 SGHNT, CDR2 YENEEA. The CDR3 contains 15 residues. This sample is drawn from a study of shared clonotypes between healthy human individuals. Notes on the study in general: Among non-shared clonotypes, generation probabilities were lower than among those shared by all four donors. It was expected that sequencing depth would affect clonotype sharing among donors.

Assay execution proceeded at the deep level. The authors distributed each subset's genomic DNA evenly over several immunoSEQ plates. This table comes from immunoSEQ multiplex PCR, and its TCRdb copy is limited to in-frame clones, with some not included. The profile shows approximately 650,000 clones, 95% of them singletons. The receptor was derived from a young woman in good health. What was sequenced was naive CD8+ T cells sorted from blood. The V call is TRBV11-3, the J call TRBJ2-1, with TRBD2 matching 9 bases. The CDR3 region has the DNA TGTGCCAGCAGCCCAGGGGTAGCGGGAGACAATGAGCAGTTCTTC. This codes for CASSPGVAGDNEQFF.